Listed below are T cell receptor beta chains from one sample, sequenced in a study of shared clonotypes between healthy human individuals. Only in-frame clones appear in the TCRdb table, and some are missing; sequencing was by immunoSEQ multiplex PCR. The data show about 2.3 million clones, more than 80% seen once. What was sequenced was naive CD4+ T cells from PBMCs. These receptors were collected from a man aged 18 to 30 in good health. Some clones in this sample may be carry-over from other donors' samples. Each CDR3 is given with its conserved first and last residue. Fields, in order: D gene, clone size, V gene, J gene, CDR3 protein, CDR3 DNA. D genes are given only for firm matches. Expanded clones get a size class; other rows say once, few or many, or leave the size out.

d_gene: -
abundance: few
v_gene: TRBV28
j_gene: TRBJ2-5
CDR3aa: CASSFLETQYF
CDR3nt: TGTGCCAGCAGTTTTCTGGAGACCCAGTACTTC

d_gene: TRBD2
abundance: -
v_gene: TRBV19
j_gene: TRBJ2-3
CDR3aa: CASSMGASGRADTQYF
CDR3nt: TGTGCCAGTAGTATGGGGGCGAGCGGGAGGGCAGATACGCAGTATTTT

d_gene: -
abundance: -
v_gene: TRBV11-2
j_gene: TRBJ2-5
CDR3aa: CASSMAGASRETQYF
CDR3nt: TGTGCCAGCAGCATGGCTGGGGCTAGCAGAGAGACCCAGTACTTC

d_gene: -
abundance: -
v_gene: TRBV19
j_gene: TRBJ1-1
CDR3aa: CASSIVTGMNTEAFF
CDR3nt: TGTGCCAGTAGTATCGTAACAGGGATGAACACTGAAGCTTTCTTT

d_gene: -
abundance: -
v_gene: TRBV4-2
j_gene: TRBJ2-7
CDR3aa: CASSQSYEQYF
CDR3nt: TGTGCCAGCAGTCAGTCCTACGAGCAGTACTTC

d_gene: -
abundance: -
v_gene: TRBV4-2
j_gene: TRBJ2-1
CDR3aa: CASSQWRGRSSNEQFF
CDR3nt: TGTGCCAGCAGCCAATGGCGGGGACGGAGTTCCAATGAGCAGTTCTTC

d_gene: -
abundance: -
v_gene: TRBV30
j_gene: TRBJ1-5
CDR3aa: CAWSAKGNQPQHF
CDR3nt: TGTGCCTGGAGTGCCAAAGGGAATCAGCCCCAGCATTTT

d_gene: TRBD1
abundance: -
v_gene: TRBV27
j_gene: TRBJ2-3
CDR3aa: CASSLGTGGPDTQYF
CDR3nt: TGTGCCAGCAGTTTAGGGACAGGGGGACCAGATACGCAGTATTTT

d_gene: -
abundance: -
v_gene: TRBV18
j_gene: TRBJ2-7
CDR3aa: CASSPNTYEQYF
CDR3nt: TGTGCCAGCTCACCGAACACCTACGAGCAGTACTTC

d_gene: -
abundance: -
v_gene: TRBV5-1
j_gene: TRBJ2-5
CDR3aa: CASSTLNSETQYF
CDR3nt: TGCGCCAGCAGCACCCTGAATAGCGAGACCCAGTACTTC

d_gene: -
abundance: -
v_gene: TRBV10-2
j_gene: TRBJ1-1
CDR3aa: CASSLEEKAFF
CDR3nt: TGCGCCAGCAGTCTAGAGGAGAAAGCTTTCTTT

d_gene: TRBD1
abundance: -
v_gene: TRBV2
j_gene: TRBJ2-3
CDR3aa: CASSGSGQGWDTQYF
CDR3nt: TGTGCCAGCAGTGGGTCAGGACAGGGGTGGGATACGCAGTATTTT

d_gene: TRBD2
abundance: -
v_gene: TRBV5-1
j_gene: TRBJ2-2
CDR3aa: CASSFPLAGVAGELFF
CDR3nt: TGCGCCAGCAGCTTCCCTCTGGCGGGAGTTGCCGGGGAGCTGTTTTTT

d_gene: -
abundance: -
v_gene: TRBV6-1
j_gene: TRBJ1-3
CDR3aa: CASGNSYSGNTIYF
CDR3nt: TGTGCCAGCGGCAACAGTTACTCTGGAAACACCATATATTTT

d_gene: -
abundance: few
v_gene: TRBV7-9
j_gene: TRBJ1-1
CDR3aa: CASSLLGETTEAFF
CDR3nt: TGTGCCAGCAGCTTGTTAGGGGAGACCACTGAAGCTTTCTTT

d_gene: -
abundance: few
v_gene: TRBV7-3
j_gene: TRBJ2-2
CDR3aa: CASSGAGELFF
CDR3nt: TGTGCCAGCAGCGGGGCCGGGGAGCTGTTTTTT

d_gene: -
abundance: -
v_gene: TRBV21-1
j_gene: TRBJ1-1
CDR3aa: CASSKWGLRGMNTEAFF
CDR3nt: TGTGCCAGCAGCAAATGGGGCCTAAGAGGTATGAACACTGAAGCTTTCTTT

d_gene: -
abundance: -
v_gene: TRBV2
j_gene: TRBJ2-1
CDR3aa: CASSPLHEQFF
CDR3nt: TGTGCCAGCAGCCCGTTACATGAGCAGTTCTTC

d_gene: -
abundance: once
v_gene: TRBV5-4
j_gene: TRBJ2-1
CDR3aa: CASSPIAEGWRNEQFF
CDR3nt: TGTGCCAGCAGCCCGATAGCGGAGGGCTGGCGCAATGAGCAGTTCTTC

d_gene: -
abundance: once
v_gene: TRBV29-1
j_gene: TRBJ1-2
CDR3aa: CSVGTNYGYTF
CDR3nt: TGCAGCGTTGGAACAAACTATGGCTACACCTTC

d_gene: TRBD1
abundance: -
v_gene: TRBV5-6
j_gene: TRBJ2-5
CDR3aa: CASSLEVGGGGETQYF
CDR3nt: TGTGCCAGCAGCTTGGAAGTAGGGGGCGGCGGGGAGACCCAGTACTTC

d_gene: -
abundance: once
v_gene: TRBV9
j_gene: TRBJ2-6
CDR3aa: CASLRGDSGANVLTF
CDR3nt: TGTGCCAGCCTCAGGGGGGACTCTGGGGCCAACGTCCTGACTTTC

d_gene: -
abundance: -
v_gene: TRBV4-1
j_gene: TRBJ2-5
CDR3aa: CASSQTGFETQYF
CDR3nt: TGCGCCAGCAGCCAGACAGGTTTTGAGACCCAGTACTTC

d_gene: -
abundance: -
v_gene: TRBV15
j_gene: TRBJ1-1
CDR3aa: CATSSRGVNTEAFF
CDR3nt: TGTGCCACCAGCAGCCGGGGGGTGAACACTGAAGCTTTCTTT

d_gene: -
abundance: -
v_gene: TRBV19
j_gene: TRBJ2-5
CDR3aa: CASSFRAQAETQYF
CDR3nt: TGTGCCAGTAGTTTCCGGGCCCAAGCCGAGACCCAGTACTTC

d_gene: -
abundance: -
v_gene: TRBV6-5
j_gene: TRBJ1-6
CDR3aa: CASSYSTVYNSPLHF
CDR3nt: TGTGCCAGCAGTTACTCAACAGTCTATAATTCACCCCTCCACTTT

d_gene: -
abundance: -
v_gene: TRBV5-1
j_gene: TRBJ1-2
CDR3aa: CASSLEMGGLQGGYTF
CDR3nt: TGCGCCAGCAGCTTGGAAATGGGGGGACTCCAAGGTGGCTACACCTTC

d_gene: -
abundance: -
v_gene: TRBV6-4
j_gene: TRBJ1-1
CDR3aa: CASSAGRNTEAFF
CDR3nt: TGTGCCAGCTCTGCAGGGAGGAACACTGAAGCTTTCTTT

d_gene: TRBD1
abundance: -
v_gene: TRBV2
j_gene: TRBJ1-2
CDR3aa: CASRPDLTGDGYTF
CDR3nt: TGTGCCAGCAGGCCCGATTTGACAGGGGATGGCTACACCTTC

d_gene: TRBD2
abundance: -
v_gene: TRBV7-8
j_gene: TRBJ2-1
CDR3aa: CASSYPGLAEPSYNEQFF
CDR3nt: TGTGCCAGCAGCTACCCGGGACTAGCGGAACCTTCCTACAATGAGCAGTTCTTC

d_gene: -
abundance: -
v_gene: TRBV20-1
j_gene: TRBJ2-4
CDR3aa: CSAYKGPPQYF
CDR3nt: TGCAGTGCGTATAAGGGTCCACCACAGTACTTC

d_gene: -
abundance: -
v_gene: TRBV30
j_gene: TRBJ2-3
CDR3aa: CAWSVQGGTDTQYF
CDR3nt: TGTGCCTGGAGTGTACAAGGCGGAACAGATACGCAGTATTTT

d_gene: -
abundance: -
v_gene: TRBV15
j_gene: TRBJ2-3
CDR3aa: CATSRPGDGDTQYF
CDR3nt: TGTGCCACCAGCAGACCAGGGGACGGAGATACGCAGTATTTT

d_gene: -
abundance: -
v_gene: TRBV14
j_gene: TRBJ1-1
CDR3aa: CASSRGLNTEAFF
CDR3nt: TGTGCCAGCAGCCGCGGATTGAACACTGAAGCTTTCTTT

d_gene: -
abundance: -
v_gene: TRBV28
j_gene: TRBJ2-7
CDR3aa: CASSLTRDITYEQYF
CDR3nt: TGTGCCAGCAGTTTAACCCGGGATATAACCTACGAGCAGTACTTC

d_gene: -
abundance: -
v_gene: TRBV19
j_gene: TRBJ1-1
CDR3aa: CASSLRQATRNTEAFF
CDR3nt: TGTGCCAGTAGCCTACGACAAGCCACTCGGAACACTGAAGCTTTCTTT

d_gene: -
abundance: -
v_gene: TRBV28
j_gene: TRBJ1-4
CDR3aa: CASTQGGPGEKLFF
CDR3nt: TGTGCCAGCACCCAAGGAGGACCCGGTGAAAAACTGTTTTTT

d_gene: TRBD2
abundance: -
v_gene: TRBV19
j_gene: TRBJ2-1
CDR3aa: CASTPFSGRQNEQFF
CDR3nt: TGTGCCAGTACCCCGTTTAGCGGGAGGCAAAATGAGCAGTTCTTC

d_gene: -
abundance: -
v_gene: TRBV5-8
j_gene: TRBJ2-2
CDR3aa: CASSAGHYTGELFF
CDR3nt: TGTGCCAGCAGCGCCGGACATTACACCGGGGAGCTGTTTTTT

d_gene: -
abundance: -
v_gene: TRBV19
j_gene: TRBJ2-3
CDR3aa: CASSIDSTDTQYF
CDR3nt: TGTGCCAGTAGTATAGACTCCACAGATACGCAGTATTTT

d_gene: -
abundance: -
v_gene: TRBV30
j_gene: TRBJ1-4
CDR3aa: CAWSVKGQYEKLFF
CDR3nt: TGTGCCTGGAGTGTAAAGGGACAATACGAAAAACTGTTTTTT

d_gene: TRBD2
abundance: -
v_gene: TRBV10-2
j_gene: TRBJ2-5
CDR3aa: CASSATSGSLAQYF
CDR3nt: TGCGCCAGCAGTGCGACTAGCGGGAGTTTGGCCCAGTACTTC

d_gene: -
abundance: -
v_gene: TRBV11-2
j_gene: TRBJ1-6
CDR3aa: CASSLGRLNSPLHF
CDR3nt: TGTGCCAGCAGCTTAGGTCGGCTGAATTCACCCCTCCACTTT